A selection of T cell receptor beta chains follows, all from one sample in a study of OX40 agonist ivuxolimab in advanced cancers. Assay: immunoSEQ multiplex PCR; the TCRdb copy retains only in-frame clones and omits some. The table shows approximately 50,000 clones, with about nine tenths occurring only once. Sequencing was performed on CD4+ or CD8+ T cells sorted from blood, taken in a trial of the OX40 agonist ivuxolimab. These receptor sequences come from an adult with an advanced solid tumor such as melanoma, head and neck, liver or kidney cancer. Each CDR3 is given with its conserved first and last residue. D genes are given only for firm matches. For some rows the clone size is stated as once, few or many, or as a class when expanded; others skip it.

CDR3	DNA	J	size	D	V
CASSVDRDRRGYTF	TGTGCCAGCAGCGTCGACAGGGATAGACGTGGCTACACCTTC	TRBJ1-2	once	TRBD1	TRBV7-2
CASSKQEGGYTF	TGTGCCAGCAGCAAGCAAGAGGGGGGCTACACCTTC	TRBJ1-2	few	NA	TRBV7-9
CASSDWGGTSTDTQYF	TGTGCCAGCAGTGACTGGGGCGGGACAAGCACAGATACGCAGTATTTT	TRBJ2-3	NA	NA	TRBV6-4
CASRRGTGPYEQYF	TGTGCCAGCAGGCGTGGGACAGGACCCTACGAGCAGTACTTC	TRBJ2-7	once	TRBD1	TRBV27
CASSVEPLQETQYF	TGTGCCAGCAGCGTAGAACCGCTCCAAGAGACCCAGTACTTC	TRBJ2-5	few	NA	TRBV9
CASSAGQGGRNTIYF	TGTGCCAGCAGTGCGGGACAGGGAGGCAGAAACACCATATATTTT	TRBJ1-3	once	TRBD1	TRBV25-1
CATRMEAEAFF	TGTGCCACCCGGATGGAGGCTGAAGCTTTCTTT	TRBJ1-1	NA	NA	TRBV7-2
CASSEFGRAGTGELFF	TGCGCCAGCAGTGAGTTTGGACGGGCGGGCACCGGGGAGCTGTTTTTT	TRBJ2-2	NA	NA	TRBV10-2
CASSLGHLNTEAFF	TGCGCCAGCAGCTTGGGACACCTGAACACTGAAGCTTTCTTT	TRBJ1-1	NA	NA	TRBV5-1
CASSPNRPYNSPLHF	TGCGCCAGCAGCCCTAACAGACCCTATAATTCACCCCTCCACTTT	TRBJ1-6	NA	NA	TRBV5-1
CASRETNLVSEQYF	TGTGCCAGCCGGGAGACTAACCTGGTTTCCGAGCAGTACTTC	TRBJ2-7	NA	NA	TRBV6-6
CATSRDWTSGTHEQYF	TGTGCCACCAGCAGAGATTGGACTAGCGGGACACACGAGCAGTACTTC	TRBJ2-7	NA	TRBD2	TRBV15
CASSYLRTGGSYGYTF	TGTGCCAGCAGTTACCTCAGGACAGGGGGATCCTATGGCTACACCTTC	TRBJ1-2	NA	TRBD1	TRBV6-5
CASSLGQGDYNEQFF	TGCGCCAGCAGCTTGGGGCAGGGGGACTACAATGAGCAGTTCTTC	TRBJ2-1	once	TRBD1	TRBV5-1
CASSSWTSAYNEQFF	TGTGCCAGCAGCTCATGGACTAGCGCGTACAATGAGCAGTTCTTC	TRBJ2-1	NA	TRBD2	TRBV7-2
CASSEELLDTQYF	TGTGCCAGCAGTGAAGAACTCCTCGATACGCAGTATTTT	TRBJ2-3	NA	NA	TRBV6-4
CASSDRGVGSPLHF	TGTGCCAGCAGTGACAGGGGCGTTGGGTCACCCCTCCACTTT	TRBJ1-6	once	TRBD1	TRBV27
CASSLAFAVKCHGELFF	TGTGCTAGCAGCTTAGCGTTTGCGGTTAAATGTCACGGGGAGCTGTTTTTT	TRBJ2-2	NA	NA	TRBV7-7
CASSYSGATNEKLFF	TGTGCCAGCAGTTACTCTGGGGCAACTAATGAAAAACTGTTTTTT	TRBJ1-4	NA	NA	TRBV6-5
CASSFGTVAYEQYF	TGCGCCAGCAGCTTTGGGACGGTGGCCTACGAGCAGTACTTC	TRBJ2-7	NA	NA	TRBV5-1
CASSTGQGYHGYTF	TGTGCCAGTAGTACAGGACAGGGCTACCATGGCTACACCTTC	TRBJ1-2	NA	TRBD1	TRBV19
CASSQSLNRLNEKLFF	TGCGCCAGCAGCCAGAGTTTAAACAGACTAAACGAAAAACTGTTTTTT	TRBJ1-4	NA	NA	TRBV4-1
CASSPEGAGTEAFF	TGTGCCAGCTCACCGGAGGGCGCAGGCACTGAAGCTTTCTTT	TRBJ1-1	NA	NA	TRBV18